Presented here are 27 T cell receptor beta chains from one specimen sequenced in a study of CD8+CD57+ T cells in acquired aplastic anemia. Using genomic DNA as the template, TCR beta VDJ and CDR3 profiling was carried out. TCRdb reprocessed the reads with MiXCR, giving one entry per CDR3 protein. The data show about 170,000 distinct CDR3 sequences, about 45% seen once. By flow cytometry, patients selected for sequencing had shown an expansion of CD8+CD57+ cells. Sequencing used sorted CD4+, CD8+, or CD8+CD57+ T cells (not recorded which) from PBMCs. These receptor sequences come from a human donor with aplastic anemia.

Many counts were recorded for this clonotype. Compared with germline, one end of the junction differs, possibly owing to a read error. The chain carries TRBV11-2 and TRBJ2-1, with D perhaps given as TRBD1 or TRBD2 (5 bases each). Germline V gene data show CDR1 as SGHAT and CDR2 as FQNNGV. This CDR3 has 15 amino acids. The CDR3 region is CASSLSGAPSNEQFF. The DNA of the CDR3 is TGTGCCAGCAGCTTATCCGGGGCCCCTTCCAATGAGCAATTCTTC.

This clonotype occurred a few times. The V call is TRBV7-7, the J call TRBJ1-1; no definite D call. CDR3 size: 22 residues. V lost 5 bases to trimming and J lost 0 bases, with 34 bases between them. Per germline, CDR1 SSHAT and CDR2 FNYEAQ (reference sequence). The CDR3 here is CASSRSSSKPFGKGSLNTEAFF. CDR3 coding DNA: TGTGCCAGCAGCCGATCCTCCTCCAAACCCTTTGGTAAAGGGAGCTTGAACACTGAAGCTTTCTTT.

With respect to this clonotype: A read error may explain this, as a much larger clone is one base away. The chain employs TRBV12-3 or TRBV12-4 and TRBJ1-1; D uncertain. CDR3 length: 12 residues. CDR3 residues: CASSENPPEALF. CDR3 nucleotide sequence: TGTGCCAGCTCGGAGAACCCACCTGAAGCTCTCTTT.

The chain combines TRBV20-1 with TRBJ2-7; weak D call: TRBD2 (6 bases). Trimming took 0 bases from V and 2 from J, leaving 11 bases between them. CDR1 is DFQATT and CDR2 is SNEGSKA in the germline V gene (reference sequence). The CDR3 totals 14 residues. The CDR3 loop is CSAREGGRAYEQYF. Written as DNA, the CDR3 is TGCAGTGCTAGAGAGGGGGGACGGGCCTACGAGCAGTACTTC.

The CDR3 loop is CASSPATSWRQETQYF. Here the CDR3 DNA reads TGTGCCAGCAGCCCAGCTACTAGCTGGAGGCAAGAGACCCAGTACTTC. The chain carries TRBV14 and TRBJ2-5; D may be TRBD2 (6 bases). The CDR3 spans 16 residues. Germline V gene lookup returns CDR1 SGHDN and CDR2 FVKESK. Trimming stripped 4 bases from V and 2 bases from J, with 17 bases between.

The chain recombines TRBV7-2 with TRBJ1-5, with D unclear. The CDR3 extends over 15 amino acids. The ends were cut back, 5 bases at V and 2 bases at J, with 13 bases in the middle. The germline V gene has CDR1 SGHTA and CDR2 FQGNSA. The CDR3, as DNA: TGTGCCAGCAGCCGTGGACCCGTGGGCAATCAGCCCCAGCATTTT. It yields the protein CASSRGPVGNQPQHF.

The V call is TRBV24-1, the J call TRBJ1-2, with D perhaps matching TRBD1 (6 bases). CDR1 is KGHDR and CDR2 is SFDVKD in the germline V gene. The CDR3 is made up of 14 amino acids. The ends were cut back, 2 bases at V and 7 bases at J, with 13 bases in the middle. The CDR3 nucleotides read TGTGCCACCAGTGATTCTACAGGGAAGCGTGGCTACACCTTC. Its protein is CATSDSTGKRGYTF.

Written as DNA, the CDR3 is TGTGCCAGCAGCCCTGGGGATCAGCCCCAGCATTTT. This encodes CASSPGDQPQHF. The rearrangement links TRBV12-3 or TRBV12-4 to TRBJ1-5; D ambiguous. There are 12 residues in the CDR3. V was pared by 6 bases and J by 5 bases, with 8 bases between.

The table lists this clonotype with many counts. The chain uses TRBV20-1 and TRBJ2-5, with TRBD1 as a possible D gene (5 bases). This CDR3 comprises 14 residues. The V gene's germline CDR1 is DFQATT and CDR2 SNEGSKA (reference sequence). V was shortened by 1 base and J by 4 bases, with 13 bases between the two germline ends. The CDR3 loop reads CSARARRVGETQYF. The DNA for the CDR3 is TGCAGTGCTAGAGCGCGCAGGGTGGGAGAGACCCAGTACTTC.

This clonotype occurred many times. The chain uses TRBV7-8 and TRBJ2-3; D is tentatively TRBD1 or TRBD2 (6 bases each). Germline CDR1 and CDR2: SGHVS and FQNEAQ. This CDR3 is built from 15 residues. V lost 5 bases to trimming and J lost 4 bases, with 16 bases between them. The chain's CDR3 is CASSRGRAGPDTQYF. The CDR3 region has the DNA TGTGCCAGCAGCCGGGGGCGGGCGGGTCCAGATACGCAGTATTTT.

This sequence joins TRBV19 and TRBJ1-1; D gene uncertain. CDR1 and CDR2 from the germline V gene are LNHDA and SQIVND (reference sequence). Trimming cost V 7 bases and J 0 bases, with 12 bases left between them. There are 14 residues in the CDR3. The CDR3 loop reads CASKDERVNTEAFF. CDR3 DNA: TGTGCCAGTAAGGACGAACGGGTGAACACTGAAGCTTTCTTT.

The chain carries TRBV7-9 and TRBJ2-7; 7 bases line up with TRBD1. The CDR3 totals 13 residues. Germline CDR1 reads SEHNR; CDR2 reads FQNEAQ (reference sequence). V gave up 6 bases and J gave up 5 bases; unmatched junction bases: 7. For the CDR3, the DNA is TGTGCCAGCAGAAGACAGGGTTCCCACGAGCAGTACTTC. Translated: CASRRQGSHEQYF.

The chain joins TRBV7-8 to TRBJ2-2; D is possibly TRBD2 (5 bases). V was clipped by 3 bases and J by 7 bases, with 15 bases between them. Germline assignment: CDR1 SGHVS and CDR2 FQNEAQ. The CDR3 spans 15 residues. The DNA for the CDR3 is TGTGCCAGCAGCTTCTCTGGCGGAGGTAACGGGGAGCTGTTTTTT. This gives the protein CASSFSGGGNGELFF.

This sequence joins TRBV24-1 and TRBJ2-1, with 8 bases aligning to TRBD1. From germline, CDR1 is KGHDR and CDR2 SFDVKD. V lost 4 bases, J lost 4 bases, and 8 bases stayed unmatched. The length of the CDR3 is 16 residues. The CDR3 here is CATSETGTGDYNEQFF. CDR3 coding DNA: TGTGCCACCAGTGAAACCGGGACAGGCGATTACAATGAGCAGTTCTTC.

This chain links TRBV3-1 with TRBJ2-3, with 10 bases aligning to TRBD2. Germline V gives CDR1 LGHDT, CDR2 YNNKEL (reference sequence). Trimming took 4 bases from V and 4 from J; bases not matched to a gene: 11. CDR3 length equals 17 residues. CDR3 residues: CASSRRGSGGWADTQYF. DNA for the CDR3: TGTGCCAGCAGCCGCCGGGGTAGCGGGGGGTGGGCAGATACGCAGTATTTT.

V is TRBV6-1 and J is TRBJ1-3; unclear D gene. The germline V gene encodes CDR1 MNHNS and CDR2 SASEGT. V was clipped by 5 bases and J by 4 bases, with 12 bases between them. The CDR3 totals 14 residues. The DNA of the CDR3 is TGTGCCAGCAGTCTACCCCGGCGGGGAAACACCATATATTTT. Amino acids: CASSLPRRGNTIYF.

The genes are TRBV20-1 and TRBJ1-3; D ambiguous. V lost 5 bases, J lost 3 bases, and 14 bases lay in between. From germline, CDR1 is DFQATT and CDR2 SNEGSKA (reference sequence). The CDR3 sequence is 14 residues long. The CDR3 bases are TGCAGTGCTCCCGACTTGACTGTTGGAAACACCATATATTTT. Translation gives CSAPDLTVGNTIYF.

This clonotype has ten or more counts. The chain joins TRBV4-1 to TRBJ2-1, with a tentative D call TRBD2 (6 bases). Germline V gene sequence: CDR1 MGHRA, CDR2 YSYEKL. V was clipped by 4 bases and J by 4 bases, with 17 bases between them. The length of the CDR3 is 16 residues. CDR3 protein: CASSPIGRDLYNEQFF. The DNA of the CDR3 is TGCGCCAGCAGCCCTATAGGGCGGGACCTATACAATGAGCAGTTCTTC.

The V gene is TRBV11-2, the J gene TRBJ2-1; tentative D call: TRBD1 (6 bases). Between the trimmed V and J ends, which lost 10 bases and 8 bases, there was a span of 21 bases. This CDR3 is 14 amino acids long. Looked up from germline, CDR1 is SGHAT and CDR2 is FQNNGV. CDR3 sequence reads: CANQRERGYDEQFF. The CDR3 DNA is TGTGCCAACCAAAGAGAAAGGGGGTACGATGAGCAGTTCTTC. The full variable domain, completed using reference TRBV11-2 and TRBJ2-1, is EAGVAQSPRYKIIEKRQSVAFWCNPISGHATLYWYQQILGQGPKLLIQFQNNGVVDDSQLPKDRFSAERLKGVDSTLKIQPAKLEDSAVYLCANQRERGYDEQFFGPGTRLTVL.

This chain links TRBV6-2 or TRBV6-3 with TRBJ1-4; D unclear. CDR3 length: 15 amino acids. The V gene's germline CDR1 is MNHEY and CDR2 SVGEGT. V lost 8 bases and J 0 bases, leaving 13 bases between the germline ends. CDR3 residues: CASGRSIPTNEKLFF. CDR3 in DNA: TGTGCCAGCGGTCGCTCTATTCCAACTAATGAAAAACTGTTTTTT.

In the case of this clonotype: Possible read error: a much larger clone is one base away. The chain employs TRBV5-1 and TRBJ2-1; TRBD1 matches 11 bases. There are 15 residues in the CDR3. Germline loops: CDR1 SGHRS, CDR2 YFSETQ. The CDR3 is CASSGGQGAANEQSF. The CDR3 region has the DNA TGCGCCAGCAGCGGCGGACAGGGGGCGGCTAATGAGCAGTCCTTC.

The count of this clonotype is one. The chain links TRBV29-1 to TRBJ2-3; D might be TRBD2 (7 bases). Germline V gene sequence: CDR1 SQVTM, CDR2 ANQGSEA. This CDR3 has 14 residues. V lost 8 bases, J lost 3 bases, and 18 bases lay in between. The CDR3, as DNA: TGCAGCCGCGGAGGGGGGGCAAGGACAGATACGCAGTATTTT. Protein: CSRGGGARTDTQYF.

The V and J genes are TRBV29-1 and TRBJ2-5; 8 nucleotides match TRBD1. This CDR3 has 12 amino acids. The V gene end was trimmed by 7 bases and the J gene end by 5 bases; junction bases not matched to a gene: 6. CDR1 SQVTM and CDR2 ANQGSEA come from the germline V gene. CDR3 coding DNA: TGCAGCGACCAGGGGGCCTCGGAGACCCAGTACTTC. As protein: CSDQGASETQYF.

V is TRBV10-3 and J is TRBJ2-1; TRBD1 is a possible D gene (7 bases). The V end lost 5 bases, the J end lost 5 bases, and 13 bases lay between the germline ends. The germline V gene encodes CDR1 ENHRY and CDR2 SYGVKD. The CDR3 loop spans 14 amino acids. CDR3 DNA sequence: TGTGCCATCAGTTACCAGGGGGGTGACAATGAGCAGTTCTTC. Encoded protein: CAISYQGGDNEQFF.

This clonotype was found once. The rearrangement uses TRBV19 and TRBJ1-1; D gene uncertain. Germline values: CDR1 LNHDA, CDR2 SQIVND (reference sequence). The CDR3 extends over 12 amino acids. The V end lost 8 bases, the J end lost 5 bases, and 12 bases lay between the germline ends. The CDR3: CASQRGVTEAFF. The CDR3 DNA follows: TGTGCCAGTCAGCGGGGTGTAACTGAAGCTTTCTTT. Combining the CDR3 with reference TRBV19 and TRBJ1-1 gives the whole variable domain DGGITQSPKYLFRKEGQNVTLSCEQNLNHDAMYWYRQDPGQGLRLIYYSQIVNDFQKGDIAEGYSVSREKKESFPLTVTSAQKNPTAFYLCASQRGVTEAFFGQGTRLTVV.

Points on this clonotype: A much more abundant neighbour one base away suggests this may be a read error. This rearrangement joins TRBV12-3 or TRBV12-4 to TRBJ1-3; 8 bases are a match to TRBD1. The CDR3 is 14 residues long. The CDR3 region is CASRTGVSRNTIYF. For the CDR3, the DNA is TGTGCCAGCAGGACAGGGGTCTCTAGAAACACCATATATTTT.

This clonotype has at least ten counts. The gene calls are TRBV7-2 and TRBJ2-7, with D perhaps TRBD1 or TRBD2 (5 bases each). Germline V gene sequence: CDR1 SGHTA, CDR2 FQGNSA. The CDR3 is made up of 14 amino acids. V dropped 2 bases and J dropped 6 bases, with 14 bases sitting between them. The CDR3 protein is CASSLTQPGSEQYF. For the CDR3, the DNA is TGTGCCAGCAGCTTAACACAGCCAGGGAGCGAGCAGTACTTC.